This T cell receptor (beta chain) is from a study of esophageal squamous cell carcinoma under preoperative chemotherapy. Study overall: Both tumor-infiltrating lymphocytes and peripheral blood T cells had their TCR repertoires profiled. The study, taken as a whole, reports: Peripheral T cells migrating into the tumor appeared to partly supply post-treatment tumor-infiltrating lymphocytes.

Concerning this clonotype: The antigen is undetermined.

Each CDR3 protein gets one entry after TCRdb re-called the PCR reads with MiXCR. The sample includes almost 9,500 distinct CDR3 sequences, around 48% of them seen just once. CDR3 length: 16 residues. Trimming removed 9 bases from V and 6 bases from J; junction bases left unmatched: 16. Germline-derived CDR1 and CDR2 are MNHNS and SASEGT. Time point of the sample: after preoperative PTX-NDP chemotherapy. Patients received paclitaxel-nedaplatin as preoperative chemotherapy before surgery. The chain uses TRBV6-1 and TRBJ2-3; 9 bases are a match to TRBD1. The TCR was taken from a human donor with esophageal squamous cell carcinoma. The donor label of this sample is uncertain. Sampling was conducted from a patient given preoperative chemotherapy. The CDR3 loop is CASTRRRTGVEDTQYF. DNA for the CDR3: TGTGCCAGTACTCGAAGACGGACAGGGGTGGAGGATACGCAGTATTTT.